The next 14 T cell receptor beta chains were all read from a single sample in a study of OX40 agonist ivuxolimab in advanced cancers. Libraries were made using the immunoSEQ multiplex PCR assay. The immuneACCESS repertoire file appears here via TCRdb, limited to in-frame rearrangements. These files lack a portion of the clones; in checked studies, under half of the deficit traces to unresolved V genes, and the cause of the others is not known. For this sample the table gives roughly 64,000 clones, of which 82% were detected only once. The top ten constitute 5% of the sample. Sequenced material: CD4+ or CD8+ T cells sorted from blood, taken in a trial of the OX40 agonist ivuxolimab. Source of these receptors: an adult with an advanced solid tumor such as melanoma, head and neck, liver or kidney cancer.

The chain joins TRBV5-1 to TRBJ2-7; D unresolved. Germline V gene lookup returns CDR1 SGHRS and CDR2 YFSETQ. The V gene lost 3 bases and the J gene lost 7 bases, with 23 bases spanning the gap. This CDR3 contains 16 residues. CDR3 protein: CASSSADGLSRREQYF. In DNA form, the CDR3 reads TGCGCCAGCAGCTCGGCGGACGGTTTATCCCGACGGGAGCAGTACTTC.

The chain joins TRBV5-1 to TRBJ1-1; D remains ambiguous. Between the trimmed V and J ends, which lost 7 bases and 0 bases, there was a span of 10 bases. Per the germline V gene, CDR1 is SGHRS and CDR2 is YFSETQ. The CDR3 contains 13 residues. The CDR3 DNA is TGCGCCAGCCACTTAAACCTGAACACTGAAGCTTTCTTT. Amino acid sequence: CASHLNLNTEAFF.

The chain uses TRBV5-5 and TRBJ2-7; TRBD2 is a possible D gene (7 bases). V dropped 2 bases and J dropped 3 bases, with 12 bases sitting between them. Germline V gives CDR1 SGHKS, CDR2 YYEKEE (reference sequence). The CDR3 extends over 14 amino acids. The CDR3 sequence: CASSFGGADYEQYF. The CDR3 coding sequence is TGTGCCAGCAGCTTTGGGGGGGCCGACTACGAGCAGTACTTC.

This chain links TRBV30 with TRBJ2-5; D perhaps matches TRBD2 (6 bases). Trimming shortened V by 0 bases and J by 0 bases, and 11 bases separated the two germline ends. CDR1 is GTSNPN and CDR2 is SVGIG in the germline V gene (reference sequence). The CDR3 has 15 amino acids. This chain's CDR3 is CAWSVWAGNQETQYF. DNA for the CDR3: TGTGCCTGGAGTGTATGGGCGGGAAACCAAGAGACCCAGTACTTC.

The V gene is TRBV7-2, the J gene TRBJ2-2; maybe TRBD2 (5 bases). Per germline, CDR1 SGHTA and CDR2 FQGNSA. The V gene lost 3 bases and the J gene lost 4 bases, with 15 bases spanning the gap. The length of the CDR3 is 16 residues. CDR3 amino acids: CASSFHQSGGTGELFF. The CDR3 DNA reads as TGTGCCAGCAGCTTTCACCAGAGTGGAGGCACCGGGGAGCTGTTTTTT.

The chain has TRBV25-1 and TRBJ1-4; D remains unclear. Per the germline V gene, CDR1 is MGHDK and CDR2 is SYGVNS. Between the trimmed V and J ends, which lost 2 bases and 4 bases, there was a span of 8 bases. The CDR3 is 14 amino acids. The CDR3 region has the DNA TGTGCCAGCAGTGAACAGAAAAGTAATGAAAAACTGTTTTTT. It codes for CASSEQKSNEKLFF. Full variable domain (remainder filled in from reference TRBV25-1 and TRBJ1-4): EADIYQTPRYLVIGTGKKITLECSQTMGHDKMYWYQQDPGMELHLIHYSYGVNSTEKGDLSSESTVSRIRTEHFPLTLESARPSHTSQYLCASSEQKSNEKLFFGSGTQLSVL.

Here the CDR3 DNA reads TGCGCCAGCAGCTTGGCGGCTAGCGGTGCTAGCACAGATACGCAGTATTTT. Translation gives CASSLAASGASTDTQYF. The chain employs TRBV5-1 and TRBJ2-3, with 7 bases identical to TRBD2. CDR3 size: 17 residues. The ends lost 0 bases at V and 0 bases at J; junction bases unmatched: 7. Per the germline V gene, CDR1 is SGHRS and CDR2 is YFSETQ. The full variable domain, rest sourced from reference TRBV5-1 and TRBJ2-3, is KAGVTQTPRYLIKTRGQQVTLSCSPISGHRSVSWYQQTPGQGLQFLFEYFSETQRNKGNFPGRFSGRQFSNSRSEMNVSTLELGDSALYLCASSLAASGASTDTQYFGPGTRLTVL.

The V call is TRBV30, the J call TRBJ1-2; 7 nucleotides align to TRBD1. Germline CDR1 reads GTSNPN; CDR2 reads SVGIG (reference sequence). The CDR3 has 12 amino acids. V shed 2 bases and J 8 bases; nucleotides not matched to a gene: 5. The CDR3 DNA reads TGTGCCTGGAGTCGACAGGGCCGAGGCTACACCTTC. Translation gives CAWSRQGRGYTF. The variable domain in full, completed from reference TRBV30 and TRBJ1-2, reads SQTIHQWPATLVQPVGSPLSLECTVEGTSNPNLYWYRQAAGRGLQLLFYSVGIGQISSEVPQNLSASRPQDRQFILSSKKLLLSDSGFYLCAWSRQGRGYTFGSGTRLTVV.

The chain has TRBV6-5 and TRBJ2-1; TRBD2 is a possible D gene (5 bases). Deletions cut 0 bases from V and 7 bases from J, with 10 bases between. CDR3 length: 14 residues. Germline CDR1 is MNHEY and CDR2 is SVGAGI. The CDR3 DNA sequence: TGTGCCAGCAGTTACTCGAGGGCCGTGAATGAGCAGTTCTTC. The encoded protein is CASSYSRAVNEQFF.

The CDR3 here is CASSLLDGLTEAFF. CDR3 bases: TGCGCCAGCAGCCTACTCGACGGGCTCACTGAAGCTTTCTTT. This chain links TRBV5-1 with TRBJ1-1, with D hard to call. Deletions cut 4 bases from V and 4 bases from J, with 14 bases between. There are 14 residues in the CDR3. Germline V gene sequence: CDR1 SGHRS, CDR2 YFSETQ.

The V and J genes are TRBV21-1 and TRBJ2-7. TRBV21-1 is marked as a pseudogene. This CDR3 contains 15 residues. CDR3 bases: TGTGCCAGCAGCAAAGCTTATAGCTGGGGGTACGAGCAGTACTTC. Its translation: CASSKAYSWGYEQYF.

The sample holds one count of this clone. V gene TRBV27 combines with J gene TRBJ1-3, with a tentative D call TRBD1 (6 bases). V was clipped by 8 bases and J by 4 bases, with 24 bases between them. Germline loops: CDR1 MNHEY, CDR2 SMNVEV (reference sequence). This CDR3 has 17 residues. CDR3 DNA sequence: TGTGCCAGCGCGGGCGGTTCCGGGACATTAGGGGGAAACACCATATATTTT. Translating gives CASAGGSGTLGGNTIYF.

The V and J genes are TRBV18 and TRBJ1-6, with no clear D. This CDR3 contains 14 residues. Germline V gene lookup returns CDR1 KGHSH and CDR2 LQKENI. V lost 6 bases and J 8 bases, leaving 14 bases between the germline ends. DNA for the CDR3: TGTGCCAGCTCTACTACTGCGGTGGATTCACCCCTCCACTTT. This gives the protein CASSTTAVDSPLHF.

The V and J genes are TRBV10-3 and TRBJ2-5; tentatively, D is TRBD2 (6 bases). The J call is uncertain, as TRBJ2-7 better fits the DNA end. The CDR3 totals 13 residues. From germline, CDR1 is ENHRY and CDR2 SYGVKD. The CDR3 coding sequence is TGTGCCATCAGGGGCGGGGAATCCTACGAGCAGTACTTC. Residues: CAIRGGESYEQYF.